The 15 T cell receptor beta chains below were found in one sample sequenced in a study of tumor and adjacent non-tumor tissue in lung cancer. Three rounds of nested PCR, following a modified ARM-PCR protocol, produced the TCRbeta library. TCRdb redid the calling of the multiplex PCR reads with MiXCR, one entry per CDR3 protein. Among about 75,000 distinct CDR3 sequences listed, around 70% were seen once. The template was RNA from unsorted bulk tissue. This non-tumor lung sample came from over 3 cm beyond the tumor edge. The material sequenced was distant non-tumor lung tissue. These receptors came from a woman between 50 and 59 years old with non-small cell lung cancer.

The table lists this clonotype with a count of one. A single base separates this from a much larger clone, so it may be a read error. The rearrangement links TRBV20-1 to TRBJ1-1; D is possibly TRBD1 (5 bases). The germline gives CDR1 DFQATT, CDR2 SNEGSKA (reference sequence). V lost 4 bases and J 1 base, leaving 25 bases between the germline ends. The CDR3 runs to 18 residues. DNA of the CDR3: TGCAGTGCTAAAAGGGGCCTTCGGGTGACACCCTCGAACACTGAAGCTTTCTTT. Translation: CSAKRGLRVTPSNTEAFF.

There are many counts of this clonotype. The genes are TRBV6-5 and TRBJ1-2; 7 bases match TRBD1. In germline, CDR1 is MNHEY, CDR2 SVGAGI. The ends lost 7 bases at V and 4 bases at J; junction bases unmatched: 6. This CDR3 spans 13 amino acids. CDR3 coding DNA: TGTGCCAGCAAAAGGACAGGAGGCTATGGCTACACCTTC. Amino acids: CASKRTGGYGYTF.

Comment on this clonotype: A junction end diverges from the germline sequence, so it may reflect a read error. This chain uses TRBV20-1 with TRBJ2-3, with a possible D match to TRBD2 (5 bases). This CDR3 is 17 amino acids long. Germline assignment: CDR1 DFQATT and CDR2 SNEGSKA (reference sequence). In nucleotides, the CDR3 is TGCAGTGTCCAACCGTCCGGCGGAACCTCTAGCACAGAAACGCAGTATTTT. It is translated as CSVQPSGGTSSTETQYF.

This clonotype was detected once. Germline and junction disagree at one end, which may indicate a read error. The chain recombines TRBV6-2 or TRBV6-3 with TRBJ2-7; D is undetermined. In germline, CDR1 is MNHEY, CDR2 SVGEGT. CDR3 length: 13 residues. CDR3 coding DNA: TGTGCCAGCAGTTACCTTCTAACCTACGAGCAGTGCTTC. It yields the protein CASSYLLTYEQCF.

Details on this clonotype: Compared with germline, one end of the junction differs, possibly owing to a read error. The chain recombines TRBV10-2 with TRBJ2-3; D call uncertain. The CDR3 sequence is 11 residues long. Looked up from germline, CDR1 is WSHSY and CDR2 is SAAADI. Here the CDR3 DNA reads TGCGCCGGCAGTGAGGCAGATAGACAGTATTTT. It is translated as CAGSEADRQYF.

V gene TRBV6-1 combines with J gene TRBJ1-1; weak D call: TRBD1 (6 bases). Trimming left V 4 bases short and J 3 bases short, with 12 bases between. The CDR3 totals 14 residues. Germline CDR1 reads MNHNS; CDR2 reads SASEGT. The CDR3 is CASSADRGDTEAFF. As DNA, the CDR3 is TGTGCCAGCAGTGCTGATAGGGGGGACACTGAAGCTTTCTTT.

This clonotype was counted once. At one end the junction does not follow the germline gene, possibly because of a read error. The rearrangement links TRBV4-2 to TRBJ2-1; 10 nucleotides agree with TRBD2. CDR1 is LGHNA, CDR2 YNFKEQ, per germline. This CDR3 region has 17 residues. CDR3 amino acids: CAISQDSASGSLHEQFF. CDR3 sequence (DNA): TGTGCCATCAGCCAAGATTCGGCTAGCGGGAGTCTGCATGAGCAGTTCTTC.

This clonotype showed up many times. The chain has TRBV6-6 and TRBJ2-7; no clear D. CDR1 and CDR2 (germline): MNHNY, SVGAGI (reference sequence). Trimming left V 2 bases short and J 2 bases short, with 7 bases between. The CDR3 has 13 residues. The CDR3 DNA sequence: TGTGCCAGCAGTTACACGGAGACCTACGAGCAGTACTTC. Its translation is CASSYTETYEQYF.

V is TRBV2 and J is TRBJ1-5; D is perhaps TRBD1 (6 bases). Trimming shortened V by 7 bases and J by 3 bases, and 13 bases separated the two germline ends. The CDR3 is made up of 14 amino acids. CDR1 and CDR2 (germline): SNHLY, FYNNEI. For the CDR3, the DNA is TGTGCCAGCAAGGAGACAGGATTCAATCAGCCCCAGCATTTT. It yields the protein CASKETGFNQPQHF.

In regard to this clonotype: A much larger clone lies a single base off, so this may be a read error. The genes are TRBV28 and TRBJ1-1, with D hard to call. CDR3 length: 14 residues. Germline-derived CDR1 and CDR2 are MDHEN and SYDVKM. Deletions cut 5 bases from V and 4 bases from J, with 14 bases between. The CDR3 protein is CASSRNRISTEAFF. CDR3 sequence (DNA): TGTGCCAGCAGTCGGAATCGAATATCCACTGAAGCTTTCTTT.

A note on this clonotype: A read error is possible here, since a much larger clone lies one base away. The chain links TRBV20-1 to TRBJ1-1, with TRBD1 matching 7 bases. This CDR3 has 12 residues. Germline CDR1 and CDR2: DFQATT and SNEGSKA (reference sequence). CDR3 nucleotide sequence: TGCTGTGTTAGACAGGGACACACTGAAGCTTTCTTT. It specifies CCVRQGHTEAFF.

The chain uses TRBV24-1 and TRBJ1-5, with D hard to call. Trimming took off 0 bases at V and 9 bases at J, with 11 bases between the two ends. Germline CDR1 KGHDR, CDR2 SFDVKD. CDR3 length: 14 amino acids. CDR3 coding DNA: TGTGCCACCAGTGATTTGGACACGACGCGGCCCCAGCATTTT. Amino acid sequence: CATSDLDTTRPQHF.

The chain is built from TRBV12-3 or TRBV12-4 and TRBJ2-2; D not certain. There are 15 residues in the CDR3. Trimming left V 10 bases short and J 4 bases short, with 19 bases between. CDR3 protein: CAKTINGRVTGELFF. As DNA, the CDR3 is TGTGCCAAGACCATTAATGGACGAGTCACCGGGGAGCTGTTTTTT.

The chain carries TRBV5-1 and TRBJ2-7; TRBD1 is a possible D gene (5 bases). CDR1 SGHRS and CDR2 YFSETQ come from the germline V gene. The CDR3 consists of 17 residues. The V end was cut by 0 bases, the J end by 4 bases, with 20 bases between. The CDR3 DNA follows: TGCGCCAGCAGCTTGGGCCCTGACAGCCGTCGAGGATACGAGCAGTACTTC. It codes for CASSLGPDSRRGYEQYF.

As for this clonotype: Compared with germline, one end of the junction differs, possibly owing to a read error. This chain joins TRBV28 and TRBJ1-6, with D possibly matching TRBD1 (5 bases). CDR3 size: 12 residues. The V gene's germline CDR1 is MDHEN and CDR2 SYDVKM. The DNA of the CDR3 is TGTGCCAGCAGTTTGAGGGGATCACTCCTCCATTTT. This codes for CASSLRGSLLHF.